The entry below gives a single T cell receptor beta chain sequence along with its context. These data belong to a study of technical replicates of blood from a handful of donors. The table came from immunoSEQ multiplex PCR; TCRdb's copy has only in-frame clones and leaves some out. The sample holds 85,000 to 100,000 clones, 95% seen once. This TCR came from a human donor in good health. Sequencing was done on a sample of T cells isolated from PBMCs.

CDR3 bases: TGTGCCAGCAGCTTATCTCAGGCAGGGGGGACTGAAGCTTTCTTT. Protein product: CASSLSQAGGTEAFF. V and J are TRBV7-9 and TRBJ1-1; TRBD1 matches 7 bases. This CDR3 spans 15 amino acids. After removal of 2 bases from V and 5 bases from J, the junction contained 8 bases not matched to a gene. Germline-derived CDR1 and CDR2 are SEHNR and FQNEAQ (reference sequence).